This T cell receptor beta chain was recovered during a study of somatic mutations in cytotoxic T cells in rheumatoid arthritis. Study background: Blood samples of around 30 ml were drawn from patients (in EDTA) right after diagnosis and before any treatment.

There are 16 residues in the CDR3. The germline V gene encodes CDR1 SGHAT and CDR2 FQNNGV. Unmatched junction bases numbered 6, after V lost 2 bases and J lost 0 bases. Sequenced by immunoSEQ multiplex PCR; TCRdb stores in-frame clones only, minus some. Of about 18,000 clones listed, over 60% are singletons. This chain links TRBV11-2 with TRBJ1-2; 7 bases align to TRBD1. This TCR derives from an adult with rheumatoid arthritis. The sequenced sample consisted of CD8+ T cells sorted from blood. The CDR3 reads CASSLMTGYSNYGYTF. The CDR3 coding sequence is TGTGCCAGCAGCTTAATGACAGGGTATTCTAACTATGGCTACACCTTC.